Sequencing of this T cell receptor beta chain was carried out in a study of blood T cell repertoires in COVID-19. The CDR3 runs 14 residues. Germline V gene data show CDR1 as MNHEY and CDR2 as SVGAGI. Trimming took 2 bases from V and 3 from J, leaving 11 bases between them. The table came from immunoSEQ multiplex PCR; TCRdb's copy has only in-frame clones and leaves some out. The sample holds some 320,000 clones; more than 70% are singletons and the top ten take roughly 7%. The sequence came from a woman in her twenties or thirties who had recovered from COVID-19. The sequencing sample was made of peripheral blood. This chain joins TRBV6-5 and TRBJ2-7; no definite D call. CDR3 coding DNA: TGTGCCAGCAGTTACCAACCACCAGGCTACGAGCAGTACTTC. Translation gives CASSYQPPGYEQYF.